A single sample gave rise to the 19 T cell receptor beta chains below, sequenced in a study of post-analysis software for immune sequencing data. Their antigens are not known. Findings of the study overall: Patients had higher frequencies than controls of about 5 TRBV segments, including TRBV5-6, TRBV5-1 and TRBV20-1.

Sequencing libraries made from TCR beta cDNA carried unique molecular identifiers. TCRdb processed the PCR reads anew with MiXCR; each CDR3 protein has one entry. The sample lists some 700,000 distinct CDR3 sequences, roughly three fifths occurring once. The specimen sequenced was blood. All receptors come from a girl between 2 and 10 years old with multiple sclerosis.

V and J are TRBV29-1 and TRBJ2-4; 8 nucleotides line up with TRBD2. V lost 7 bases and J lost 2; bases outside the gene matches: 13. The CDR3 extends over 16 amino acids. CDR1 and CDR2 from the germline V gene are SQVTM and ANQGSEA. Here the CDR3 DNA reads TGCAGCGCCACACCTACGGGAGGGCCGACCAAAAACATTCAGTACTTC. This gives the protein CSATPTGGPTKNIQYF.

The rearrangement joins TRBV20-1 to TRBJ2-2; 10 bases agree with TRBD1. The CDR3 runs to 16 residues. V trimming: 0 bases; J trimming: 6 bases; junction bases outside the gene matches: 7. Germline loops: CDR1 DFQATT, CDR2 SNEGSKA (reference sequence). CDR3 amino acids: CSARDRRTGGAGELFF. In DNA, the CDR3 is TGCAGTGCTAGAGATAGAAGGACAGGGGGGGCCGGGGAGCTGTTTTTT.

This clonotype was counted a single time. This chain joins TRBV29-1 and TRBJ1-1, with unresolved D. Looked up from germline, CDR1 is SQVTM and CDR2 is ANQGSEA. The CDR3 contains 14 residues. V shed 3 bases and J shed 3 bases, with 14 bases lying between them. DNA of the CDR3: TGCAGCGTTGATTCGACCTTAAAGGACACTGAAGCTTTCTTT. Translating gives CSVDSTLKDTEAFF. The whole variable domain, filled in from reference TRBV29-1 and TRBJ1-1, reads SAVISQKPSRDICQRGTSLTIQCQVDSQVTMMFWYRQQPGQSLTLIATANQGSEATYESGFVIDKFPISRPNLTFSTLTVSNMSPEDSSIYLCSVDSTLKDTEAFFGQGTRLTVV.

This clonotype was counted once. The chain employs TRBV5-1 and TRBJ2-3, with a possible D match to TRBD1 (5 bases). The V end lost 4 bases, the J end lost 5 bases, and 17 bases lay between the germline ends. The CDR3 runs 15 residues. CDR1 is SGHRS, CDR2 YFSETQ, per germline. The CDR3 region is CASSLAASRGDTQYF. The DNA for the CDR3 is TGCGCCAGCAGCCTGGCAGCGTCAAGGGGAGATACGCAGTATTTT.

V gene TRBV6-2 or TRBV6-3 combines with J gene TRBJ2-4, with no clear D. CDR3 size: 15 residues. V was clipped by 6 bases and J by 0 bases, with 12 bases between them. Germline V gene lookup returns CDR1 MNHEY and CDR2 SVGEGT. CDR3 in DNA: TGTGCCAGCAGCTCCGACAAGCTAGCCAAAAACATTCAGTACTTC. This codes for CASSSDKLAKNIQYF.

The genes are TRBV4-1 and TRBJ2-5; 8 nucleotides line up with TRBD2. With V trimmed by 2 bases and J by 5 bases, 10 bases remained unmatched. There are 16 residues in the CDR3. The germline CDR1 and CDR2 sequences are MGHRA and YSYEKL. The CDR3 is CASSQPGTSGTETQYF. The CDR3 DNA reads as TGCGCCAGCAGCCAACCTGGGACTAGTGGTACGGAGACCCAGTACTTC.

This clonotype occurred once. CDR3 sequence: CAISEKREGTDTQYF. The CDR3 DNA reads TGTGCCATCAGTGAAAAGCGGGAGGGAACAGATACGCAGTATTTT. The V gene is TRBV10-3, the J gene TRBJ2-3; 10 nucleotides line up with TRBD2. With 3 bases clipped from V and 3 bases from J, the junction kept 3 bases outside the gene matches. The CDR3 runs to 15 residues. Germline V gives CDR1 ENHRY, CDR2 SYGVKD.

A few counts support this clonotype. The V gene is TRBV12-5, the J gene TRBJ1-1; D is unresolved. Germline V gives CDR1 LGHNT, CDR2 FRNRAP. Trimming stripped 2 bases from V and 4 bases from J, with 14 bases between. The CDR3 extends over 15 amino acids. CDR3 protein: CASGLPQLPSTEAFF. CDR3 DNA sequence: TGTGCTAGTGGTTTGCCTCAGCTACCGAGCACTGAAGCTTTCTTT.

The rearrangement joins TRBV28 to TRBJ2-3, with 8 bases fitting TRBD2. The CDR3 length is 15 residues. The V segment lost 7 bases and the J segment 3 bases; nucleotides outside the gene matches: 9. Germline loops: CDR1 MDHEN, CDR2 SYDVKM. DNA for the CDR3: TGTGCCAGCAATCAGTCGGGGGGGCCAACAGATACGCAGTATTTT. It codes for CASNQSGGPTDTQYF.

J is TRBJ2-1 and V is TRBV24-1; D is possibly TRBD1 (7 bases). Trimming shortened V by 2 bases and J by 1 base, and 14 bases separated the two germline ends. The V gene's germline CDR1 is KGHDR and CDR2 SFDVKD. The CDR3 contains 17 residues. The CDR3 protein is CATSDSPGGQSYNEQFF. In DNA form, the CDR3 reads TGTGCCACCAGTGATTCCCCAGGGGGGCAGTCCTACAATGAGCAGTTCTTC.

This chain uses TRBV29-1 with TRBJ2-4; the D gene could be TRBD1 or TRBD2 (6 bases each). CDR3 length: 12 amino acids. CDR1 SQVTM and CDR2 ANQGSEA come from the germline V gene. V was shortened by 6 bases and J by 4 bases, with 10 bases between the two germline ends. This chain's CDR3 is CSVEGGKNIQYF. CDR3 nucleotide sequence: TGCAGCGTCGAGGGGGGTAAAAACATTCAGTACTTC. The complete variable domain, with remaining parts taken from reference TRBV29-1 and TRBJ2-4, reads SAVISQKPSRDICQRGTSLTIQCQVDSQVTMMFWYRQQPGQSLTLIATANQGSEATYESGFVIDKFPISRPNLTFSTLTVSNMSPEDSSIYLCSVEGGKNIQYFGAGTRLSVL.

The chain carries TRBV7-9 and TRBJ2-6; 11 bases match TRBD2. The length of the CDR3 is 22 residues. Germline CDR1 reads SEHNR; CDR2 reads FQNEAQ (reference sequence). V lost 1 base to trimming and J lost 4 bases; unmatched junction nucleotides: 18. The CDR3 spells CASSLGYATSGRDISGANVLTF. The CDR3 DNA sequence: TGTGCCAGCAGCTTAGGGTACGCTACTAGCGGGAGAGATATATCGGGGGCCAACGTCCTGACTTTC.

This chain connects TRBV10-2 to TRBJ2-5, with no clear D. The CDR3 sequence is 14 residues long. The germline CDR1 and CDR2 sequences are WSHSY and SAAADI. V was trimmed by 2 bases and J by 2 bases, leaving 9 bases between them. DNA of the CDR3: TGCGCCAGCAGTGAGACAGTCTTACAAGAGACCCAGTACTTC. Residues: CASSETVLQETQYF.

The chain combines TRBV6-5 with TRBJ2-6; TRBD1 agrees at 9 bases. The CDR3 is 19 amino acids. The V and J ends lost 2 bases and 0 bases, in that order; junction bases with no gene match: 8. Germline CDR1 is MNHEY and CDR2 is SVGAGI. In DNA form, the CDR3 reads TGTGCCAGCAGTTACCCAGCCGGGACAGGGTTCTCTGGGGCCAACGTCCTGACTTTC. It codes for CASSYPAGTGFSGANVLTF.

This clonotype came up a few times. The chain employs TRBV20-1 and TRBJ2-4; 8 bases align to TRBD2. The germline CDR1 and CDR2 sequences are DFQATT and SNEGSKA (reference sequence). V was pared by 5 bases and J by 3 bases, with 12 bases of the junction left unmatched. CDR3 length equals 16 residues. The CDR3 protein is CSAEGREGKGKNIQYF. Here the CDR3 DNA reads TGCAGTGCTGAAGGCCGGGAGGGTAAAGGCAAAAACATTCAGTACTTC.

V gene TRBV9 combines with J gene TRBJ1-1; tentatively, D is TRBD1 (5 bases). Trimming shortened V by 0 bases and J by 6 bases, and 12 bases separated the two germline ends. The CDR3 runs to 14 residues. CDR1 is SGDLS and CDR2 is YYNGEE in the germline V gene. This CDR3 is CASSVAGGGAEAFF. Written as DNA, the CDR3 is TGTGCCAGCAGCGTAGCTGGGGGAGGGGCTGAAGCTTTCTTT. The variable domain in full, completed from reference TRBV9 and TRBJ1-1, reads DSGVTQTPKHLITATGQRVTLRCSPRSGDLSVYWYQQSLDQGLQFLIQYYNGEERAKGNILERFSAQQFPDLHSELNLSSLELGDSALYFCASSVAGGGAEAFFGQGTRLTVV.

This clonotype has just a few counts. The V gene is TRBV6-5, the J gene TRBJ2-5; weak D call: TRBD1 (7 bases). The V gene lost 5 bases and the J gene lost 5 bases, with 21 bases spanning the gap. Germline V lookup: CDR1 MNHEY, CDR2 SVGAGI. The CDR3 extends over 16 amino acids. Here the CDR3 reads CASSPTRTTGRETQYF. For the CDR3, the DNA is TGTGCCAGCAGTCCCACCCGGACGACAGGGAGGGAGACCCAGTACTTC.

The chain uses TRBV29-1 and TRBJ2-5; tentatively, D is TRBD2 (5 bases). The CDR3 runs to 15 residues. V was shortened by 7 bases and J by 1 base, with 19 bases between the two germline ends. CDR1 is SQVTM and CDR2 is ANQGSEA in the germline V gene. The CDR3 region is CSGNGISGSQETQYF. The CDR3 bases are TGCAGCGGGAACGGGATAAGCGGCTCCCAAGAGACCCAGTACTTC.

The chain combines TRBV6-6 with TRBJ2-3; D remains ambiguous. Germline assignment: CDR1 MNHNY and CDR2 SVGAGI (reference sequence). This CDR3 comprises 11 residues. Trimming stripped 8 bases from V and 4 bases from J, with 7 bases between. The CDR3 sequence is CASEGSDTQYF. The CDR3 region has the DNA TGTGCCAGCGAAGGGTCAGATACGCAGTATTTT.